This entry describes one T cell receptor beta chain. It has no known antigen specificity. The sample holds no much larger clone one base away, and base qualities are not on file. This sample is drawn from a study of identifying expanded T cells in peripheral blood (dated by TCRdb to about 2019). Study-level background: Four technical replicates, made by sequencing separate aliquots from the same pool of genomic DNA, were compared pairwise.

Study-level results and caveats: Across all healthy-donor time intervals, the beta-binomial model significantly cut both the number of clones called differentially abundant and the false-positive rate. Approximately 1.2 differentially abundant clones were flagged by the binomial model between technical replicates, whereas about 15 and 19 were flagged over approximately two weeks and four weeks, respectively. Across all healthy donors, variance in clone template counts between roughly 2-week samples was found to increase significantly with total template count. The authors expected biological variance in healthy repertoires might increase further over much longer intervals such as months to years.

No immune events such as infections were documented for the healthy donors during the collection period. Time-dependent variance in a beta-binomial model of T-cell clone differential abundance was calibrated using healthy-donor blood repertoires as a training cohort. The training cohort comprised ten or so healthy donors, 3 female and 7 male. Donor ages ranged from 29 to 64 years, with an average of roughly 40 years. Whole blood, obtained from a commercial supplier, was collected from each healthy donor at three time points spaced approximately two weeks apart. Genomic DNA was extracted from unsorted whole blood for immunosequencing. CDR1 and CDR2 were assigned from the germline V gene (reference sequence) as LNHDA and SQIVND. V is clipped by 1 base and J by 11 bases, and the sequence between their germline boundaries is 12 bases long. Taken from cysteine to phenylalanine, the CDR3 has 14 residues. The entry retains the CDR3 DNA only, 42 bases that are in frame from base 1.

The immunoSEQ Assay, which uses bias-controlled multiplex PCR amplification of genomic DNA, was used to profile TCRbeta CDR3 regions. The paper's data handling went like this. To quantify the absolute abundance of each unique TCRbeta CDR3 region, the sequences were collapsed and filtered. Differential abundance was tested with two models: a binomial (Fisher-equivalent) model and a beta-binomial model that adds time-dependent variance fitted from healthy donors. Clones with fewer than 5 combined templates were removed, and differential abundance was called for clones with a Benjamini-Hochberg FDR below 0.01. The form v = (b*log(k)+a)^2 was used to model beta-binomial variance as a function of total template count across the two samples. TCRdb limited this immuneACCESS table to in-frame rearrangements with V and J called. A share of clones is missing; checked studies link under half to unresolved V genes, and the rest is unexplained. V, J and clone size are those of that table, while D and trimming were read from the DNA. The sample has around 63,000 clones on record, roughly 86% of them singletons. In total, the top ten clones hold under 5% of the sample.

This receptor was identified in a person between 18 and 75 years old in good health. Rearrangement joined TRBV19 to TRBJ2-6; TRBD1 is a possible D gene, resting on 5 matching bases. The sequencing sample was made of blood. The CDR3 corresponds to CASSIGQGADVLTF. DNA sequence: TGTGCCAGTAGTATAGGCCAGGGTGCCGACGTCCTGACTTTC.